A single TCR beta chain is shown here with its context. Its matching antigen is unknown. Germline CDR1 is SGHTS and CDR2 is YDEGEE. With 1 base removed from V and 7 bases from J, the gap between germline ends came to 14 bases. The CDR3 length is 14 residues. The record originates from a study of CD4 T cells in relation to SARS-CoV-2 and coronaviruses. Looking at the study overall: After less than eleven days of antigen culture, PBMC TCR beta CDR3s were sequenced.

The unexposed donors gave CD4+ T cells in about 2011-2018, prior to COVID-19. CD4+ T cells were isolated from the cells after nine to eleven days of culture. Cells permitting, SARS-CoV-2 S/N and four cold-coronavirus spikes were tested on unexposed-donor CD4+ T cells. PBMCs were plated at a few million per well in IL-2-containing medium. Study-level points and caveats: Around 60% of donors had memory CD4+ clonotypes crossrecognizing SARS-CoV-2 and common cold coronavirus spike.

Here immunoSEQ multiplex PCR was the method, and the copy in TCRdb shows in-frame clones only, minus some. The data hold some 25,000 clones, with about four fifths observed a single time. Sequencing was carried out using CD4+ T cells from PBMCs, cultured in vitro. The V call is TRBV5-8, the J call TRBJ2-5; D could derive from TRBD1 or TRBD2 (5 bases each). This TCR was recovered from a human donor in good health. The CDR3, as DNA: TGTGCCAGCAGCTTGACGAGGGACCTCGGGACCCAGTACTTC. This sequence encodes CASSLTRDLGTQYF.